The source of this T cell receptor (beta chain) is a study of blood T cells in healthy people across ages. Notes on the study in general: Unsorted PBMCs ruled out conclusive naive versus antigen-experienced comparison. Higher diversity and more naive CD4+ cells were features of long-lived donors, compared to aged donors.

The CDR3 extends over 14 amino acids. The germline CDR1 and CDR2 sequences are MNHNY and SVGAGI (reference sequence). A minimum of 7 million PBMCs was isolated per sample. A sample-barcoded 5' primer and a J-beta primer mix were used in a second PCR of roughly 6 to 11 cycles. At least 2.5 million CDR3-containing paired-end reads were obtained per sample. Each CDR3 protein is one row after TCRdb ran MiXCR on the 5' RACE reads. The table includes 1.8 million or so distinct CDR3 sequences, more than 35% detected once. Of note for this clonotype: Its antigen is not known. One end of the junction fails to match germline, which may point to a read error.

Sequencing was done on a sample of blood. This chain joins TRBV6-6 and TRBJ2-7; 7 bases fit TRBD1. The TCR comes from a human donor in good health. The CDR3 DNA reads TGTGCCAGCAGCTACTCTGCCGGGACAGTTGAGCAGTACTTC. It specifies CASSYSAGTVEQYF.